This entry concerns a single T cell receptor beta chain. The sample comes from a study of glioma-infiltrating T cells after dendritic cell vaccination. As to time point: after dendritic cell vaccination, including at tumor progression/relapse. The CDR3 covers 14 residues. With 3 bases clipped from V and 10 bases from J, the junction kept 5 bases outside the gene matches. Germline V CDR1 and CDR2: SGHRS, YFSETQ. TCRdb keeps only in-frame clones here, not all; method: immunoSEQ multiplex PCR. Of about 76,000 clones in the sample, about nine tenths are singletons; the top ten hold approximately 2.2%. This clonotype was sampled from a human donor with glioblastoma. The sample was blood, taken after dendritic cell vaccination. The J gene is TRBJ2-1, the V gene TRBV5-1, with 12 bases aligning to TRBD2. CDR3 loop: CASSSSGGAGEQFF. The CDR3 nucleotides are TGCGCCAGCAGCTCTAGCGGGGGGGCCGGGGAGCAGTTCTTC. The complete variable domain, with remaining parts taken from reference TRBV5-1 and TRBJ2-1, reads KAGVTQTPRYLIKTRGQQVTLSCSPISGHRSVSWYQQTPGQGLQFLFEYFSETQRNKGNFPGRFSGRQFSNSRSEMNVSTLELGDSALYLCASSSSGGAGEQFFGPGTRLTVL.